This TCR beta chain was sequenced in a study of blood T cell repertoires in COVID-19. The CDR3 length is 11 residues. Germline assignment: CDR1 SQVTM and CDR2 ANQGSEA. Trimming removed 1 base from V and 3 bases from J, with 4 bases in between. As originally analysed: Researchers report that nucleated cell counts were estimated from reference gene primer amplification. Profiled with immunoSEQ multiplex PCR; TCRdb holds only in-frame clones, not every one. V, J and clone size are taken as reported in that table, and D and trimming were inferred from the DNA itself. The repertoire includes around 37,000 clones, around four fifths of them detected once, and 4.5% to 5.5% sits in the top ten.

Sequenced input: peripheral blood. The receptor was isolated from a man aged 45 to 65 with active COVID-19. The chain is built from TRBV29-1 and TRBJ2-7; no clear D. CDR3 in DNA: TGCAGCGTTGAAGTAGTCTACGAGCAGTACTTC. It encodes CSVEVVYEQYF.